Listed below are T cell receptor beta chains from one sample, sequenced in a study of blood T cell repertoires in COVID-19. Some clones are missing from TCRdb's copy, which holds only in-frame ones; the method was immunoSEQ multiplex PCR. Counted here are hundreds of thousands of clones, around four fifths occurring once; the ten biggest clones make up approximately 4.8%. Sequenced: peripheral blood. The origin of the receptors is a woman between 65 and 79 years old with acute or convalescent COVID-19. The CDR3 runs from the conserved cysteine through the conserved F or W. The D gene is left open where the match is weak. Clone sizes are given selectively: once, few, many, or a class where the clone is expanded.

NA TRBJ1-5 TRBV19 NA CASSIFQGYNQPQHF TGTGCCAGTAGTATTTTCCAGGGGTACAATCAGCCCCAGCATTTT
NA TRBJ1-2 TRBV28 TRBD1 CASSLGTGDYGYTF TGTGCCAGCAGTTTAGGTACAGGGGACTATGGCTACACCTTC
NA TRBJ2-3 TRBV10-3 TRBD2 CAINGPSGRADTQYF TGTGCCATCAATGGCCCTAGCGGGCGGGCAGATACGCAGTATTTT
NA TRBJ1-1 TRBV7-9 NA CASSLSGNTEAFF TGTGCCAGCAGCTTATCAGGGAACACTGAAGCTTTCTTT
NA TRBJ1-4 TRBV4-1 NA CASSQGTAWANEKLFF TGCGCCAGCAGCCAAGGGACAGCCTGGGCTAATGAAAAACTGTTTTTT
once TRBJ2-7 TRBV6-1 TRBD2 CASSEPGGSYEQYF TGTGCCAGCAGTGAACCGGGAGGGTCCTACGAGCAGTACTTC
NA TRBJ1-5 TRBV27 TRBD1 CASSLSRQGASNQPQHF TGTGCCAGCAGTTTATCGAGGCAGGGGGCGAGCAATCAGCCCCAGCATTTT
NA TRBJ1-2 TRBV6-5 TRBD1 CASSHGTGEDYGYTF TGTGCCAGCAGTCACGGGACAGGGGAGGATTATGGCTACACCTTC
few TRBJ2-7 TRBV19 NA CATTSQGSSGGQYF TGTGCCACCACTTCGCAGGGAAGCTCCGGTGGGCAGTACTTC
NA TRBJ1-1 TRBV20-1 NA CSASFFGGPEAFF TGCAGTGCTAGTTTTTTTGGGGGCCCTGAAGCTTTCTTT
NA TRBJ2-5 TRBV7-2 TRBD2 CASSPTSGGAQTQYF TGTGCCAGCAGCCCGACTAGCGGGGGGGCCCAGACCCAGTACTTC
NA TRBJ1-1 TRBV4-2 TRBD1 CASSRRTGVILNTEAFF TGTGCCAGCAGCCGCCGGACAGGGGTTATATTGAACACTGAAGCTTTCTTT
NA TRBJ2-5 TRBV5-1 TRBD2 CASSRLAGTFQETQYF TGCGCCAGCAGCAGACTAGCGGGGACTTTCCAAGAGACCCAGTACTTC
NA TRBJ1-2 TRBV7-8 NA CASSPEGGRGYTF TGTGCCAGCAGCCCGGAGGGGGGGCGCGGCTACACCTTC
NA TRBJ2-5 TRBV7-7 TRBD2 CASSLTGLAQETQYF TGTGCTAGCAGCTTAACCGGACTAGCTCAGGAGACCCAGTACTTC
NA TRBJ1-1 TRBV13 NA CASSSRDTWNTEAFF TGTGCCAGCAGCTCAAGGGACACCTGGAACACTGAAGCTTTCTTT
NA TRBJ2-3 TRBV5-1 NA CASSLTPLPGSDTQYF TGCGCCAGCAGCTTGACTCCGCTACCCGGGTCAGATACGCAGTATTTT
NA TRBJ1-2 TRBV27 TRBD1 CASSSLFGTGGGGYTF TGTGCCAGCAGTTCTCTGTTCGGGACAGGGGGGGGTGGCTACACCTTC
NA TRBJ1-2 TRBV5-4 TRBD1 CASSLSAGGAWGYTF TGTGCCAGCAGCTTGTCCGCAGGGGGCGCGTGGGGCTACACCTTC
NA TRBJ2-2 TRBV19 NA CASSTQTVAGELFF TGTGCCAGTAGTACCCAGACTGTTGCCGGGGAGCTGTTTTTT
NA TRBJ1-6 TRBV27 NA CASSLSEGSPGSPLHF TGTGCCAGCAGTTTATCGGAGGGCTCCCCGGGGTCACCCCTCCACTTT
NA TRBJ1-1 TRBV2 NA CASRLDTLNTEAFF TGTGCCAGCAGGTTGGACACCTTGAACACTGAAGCTTTCTTT
NA TRBJ2-2 TRBV2 TRBD1 CATTGGPGELFF TGTGCCACGACAGGGGGCCCCGGGGAGCTGTTTTTT
NA TRBJ1-3 TRBV5-1 NA CASSPGNSGNTIYF TGCGCCAGCAGCCCCGGGAACTCTGGAAACACCATATATTTT
NA TRBJ2-3 TRBV12-3/TRBV12-4 NA CASSLEDTQYF TGTGCCAGCAGTTTGGAGGATACGCAGTATTTT
NA TRBJ1-2 TRBV7-2 NA CASSLNYGYTF TGTGCCAGCAGCCTTAACTATGGCTACACCTTC
NA TRBJ1-4 TRBV5-8 NA CASSPNRGFATNEKLFF TGTGCCAGCAGCCCTAACCGGGGATTTGCAACTAATGAAAAACTGTTTTTT
NA TRBJ2-7 TRBV11-2 TRBD2 CASSLVYSGVAEQYF TGTGCCAGCAGCTTAGTTTATAGCGGGGTTGCCGAGCAGTACTTC
NA TRBJ2-2 TRBV4-3 TRBD2 CASSQEGRGAGGELFF TGCGCCAGCAGCCAAGAGGGGCGGGGGGCCGGCGGGGAGCTGTTTTTT
NA TRBJ1-1 TRBV20-1 TRBD1 CSASWTGARNTEAFF TGCAGTGCTAGTTGGACAGGGGCCCGAAACACTGAAGCTTTCTTT
NA TRBJ1-1 TRBV19 TRBD1 CASSIDGTGGTEAFF TGTGCCAGTAGTATAGATGGGACAGGGGGCACTGAAGCTTTCTTT
NA TRBJ1-5 TRBV4-1 TRBD1 CASSPVPQGDQPQHF TGCGCCAGCAGCCCGGTTCCGCAGGGGGACCAGCCCCAGCATTTT
NA TRBJ1-1 TRBV10-3 NA CAISAVGGTEAFF TGTGCCATCAGTGCGGTAGGGGGTACTGAAGCTTTCTTT
NA TRBJ1-1 TRBV2 NA CASSVTGSTEAFF TGTGCCAGCAGTGTCACAGGGTCCACTGAAGCTTTCTTT
NA TRBJ2-3 TRBV7-2 NA CASSLVGIQGDTQYF TGTGCCAGCAGCTTAGTGGGGATTCAGGGAGATACGCAGTATTTT
NA TRBJ2-2 TRBV7-6 NA CASKSQGSGELFF TGTGCCAGCAAATCGCAGGGGTCCGGGGAGCTGTTTTTT
once TRBJ2-5 TRBV9 TRBD1 CASNPTGFRETQYF TGTGCCAGCAACCCGACAGGGTTTAGAGAGACCCAGTACTTC
NA TRBJ2-7 TRBV5-1 TRBD2 CASSLEGLEDEQYF TGCGCCAGCAGCTTGGAGGGACTAGAGGACGAGCAGTACTTC
NA TRBJ1-4 TRBV7-9 TRBD1 CASSSSGTATNEKLFF TGTGCCAGCAGCTCCTCCGGGACAGCAACTAATGAAAAACTGTTTTTT
once TRBJ2-5 TRBV2 TRBD2 CASSQRGSGETQYF TGTGCCAGCAGTCAGCGGGGTAGTGGAGAGACCCAGTACTTC
NA TRBJ2-7 TRBV27 NA CASSPSQGEPPYEQYF TGTGCCAGCAGTCCTTCCCAGGGTGAGCCCCCTTACGAGCAGTACTTC
NA TRBJ2-2 TRBV11-2 TRBD2 CASSFAAGGHGGELFF TGTGCCAGCAGCTTTGCCGCGGGGGGGCACGGCGGGGAGCTGTTTTTT
NA TRBJ2-1 TRBV5-6 TRBD2 CASSRGGPNYNEQFF TGTGCCAGCAGCCGGGGGGGACCAAACTACAATGAGCAGTTCTTC
NA TRBJ1-2 TRBV19 TRBD1 CASSIVGQGYGYTF TGTGCCAGTAGTATAGTAGGACAGGGCTATGGCTACACCTTC
NA TRBJ1-5 TRBV2 TRBD1 CASMRDSGNQPQHF TGTGCCAGCATGCGGGACAGCGGCAATCAGCCCCAGCATTTT
NA TRBJ2-1 TRBV5-1 TRBD1 CASSFPGQDNEQFF TGCGCCAGCAGCTTTCCGGGACAGGATAATGAGCAGTTCTTC
NA TRBJ1-5 TRBV4-3 NA CASSQGWQIAYTSNQPQHF TGCGCCAGCAGCCAAGGCTGGCAGATAGCATATACTAGCAATCAGCCCCAGCATTTT
few TRBJ2-7 TRBV7-7 NA CASSPQGGETYEQYF TGTGCCAGCAGCCCGCAAGGCGGGGAGACCTACGAGCAGTACTTC
NA TRBJ2-7 TRBV6-5 NA CASSYNPGSPTYEQYF TGTGCCAGCAGTTATAACCCGGGGTCCCCAACCTACGAGCAGTACTTC
NA TRBJ1-1 TRBV27 TRBD1 CASSFQGGRGAGPEAFF TGTGCCAGCAGTTTTCAAGGGGGCAGGGGCGCGGGGCCTGAAGCTTTCTTT
once TRBJ2-7 TRBV5-6 NA CASSFGGQSTEQYF TGTGCCAGCAGCTTTGGAGGGCAATCGACCGAGCAGTACTTC
once TRBJ1-2 TRBV5-1 TRBD1 CASSIDRGRDGYTF TGCGCCAGCAGCATAGACAGGGGGCGAGATGGCTACACCTTC
NA TRBJ1-2 TRBV2 TRBD1 CASSEGARFYGYTF TGTGCCAGCAGCGAGGGGGCGAGGTTCTATGGCTACACCTTC
NA TRBJ2-2 TRBV27 NA CASSPTVNTGELFF TGTGCCAGCAGTCCGACAGTGAACACCGGGGAGCTGTTTTTT